The sequence of this T cell receptor beta chain was determined in a study of blood T cell repertoires in COVID-19. Whole-study context: The study drew acute and convalescent COVID-19 samples from the United States, Italy and Spain. From T cells, B-cell-depleted T cells, or PBMCs came the material, which was cDNA or gDNA.

Methods used by the authors: Reference gene primer amplification in the assay estimated nucleated cell counts. The protocol was immunoSEQ multiplex PCR, while the TCRdb copy is restricted to in-frame clones and leaves out a portion. V and J calls and clone size are as listed in that table; D and trimming were resolved from the DNA. The table lists under 200,000 clones, roughly four fifths of them singletons. Germline V lookup: CDR1 SGHTA, CDR2 FQGTGA. The CDR3 sequence is 14 residues long. The germline V and J ends were trimmed by 2 bases and 11 bases, with 13 bases remaining between them. This TCR was recovered from a woman of 80 years or more with acute or convalescent COVID-19. The material sequenced was peripheral blood. The V gene is TRBV7-3, the J gene TRBJ1-6, with a possible D match to TRBD1 (5 bases). The CDR3 region has the DNA TGTGCCAGCAGCTTAGAGGCCATAGGGGCACCCCTCCACTTT. This translates into CASSLEAIGAPLHF.